This TCR beta chain stems from a study of vaccination and CD4 T cells after COVID-19. Turning to the study itself: Post-vaccine sampling followed dose two by a median roughly 76 days (range 14 to 241). Broader study findings: A nonsignificant rise from around 20 to 38 was seen in the median number of SARS-CoV-2-reactive clonotypes.

The V gene lost 0 bases and the J gene lost 5 bases, with 7 bases spanning the gap. This CDR3 contains 13 residues. The V gene's germline CDR1 is LGHNA and CDR2 YSLEER. Treatment: roughly 11-day PBMC culture with coronavirus spike peptide pools or control peptides (ViraFEST assay). With peptide pools, ViraFEST first expanded antigen-specific T cells and afterwards sequenced their TCRs. Peptide pools at 8 to 10 ug/ml and IL-2 at 10 IU/ml were added to cultures of some 1.9 million PBMCs per well. Sequencing of cultured CD4+ T cell DNA used the Oncomine TCR Beta short-read assay. Each CDR3 protein is one row after TCRdb ran MiXCR on the PCR reads. The table shows 10,000 to 15,000 distinct CDR3 sequences, with less than 70% occurring only once. Turning to this clonotype: What it binds is unknown.

The genes are TRBV4-3 and TRBJ2-5, with D uncertain. The sample consisted of CD4+ T cells from blood, cultured in vitro. The sequence was collected from a human donor who had recovered from COVID-19. CDR3: CASSQDRKETQYF. In nucleotides, the CDR3 is TGCGCCAGCAGCCAAGATAGGAAGGAGACCCAGTACTTC.